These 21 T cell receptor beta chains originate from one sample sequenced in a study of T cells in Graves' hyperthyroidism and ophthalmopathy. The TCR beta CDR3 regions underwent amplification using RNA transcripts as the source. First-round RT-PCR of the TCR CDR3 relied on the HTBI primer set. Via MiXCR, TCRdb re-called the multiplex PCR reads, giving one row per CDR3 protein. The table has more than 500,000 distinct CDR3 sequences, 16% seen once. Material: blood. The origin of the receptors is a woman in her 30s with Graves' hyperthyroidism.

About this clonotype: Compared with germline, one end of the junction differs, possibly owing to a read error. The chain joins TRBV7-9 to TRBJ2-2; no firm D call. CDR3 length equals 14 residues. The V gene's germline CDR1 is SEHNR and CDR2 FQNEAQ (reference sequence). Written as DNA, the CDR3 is TGTGCTAGCAACGACAAAGCCAACACCGGGGAGCTGTTTTTT. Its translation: CASNDKANTGELFF.

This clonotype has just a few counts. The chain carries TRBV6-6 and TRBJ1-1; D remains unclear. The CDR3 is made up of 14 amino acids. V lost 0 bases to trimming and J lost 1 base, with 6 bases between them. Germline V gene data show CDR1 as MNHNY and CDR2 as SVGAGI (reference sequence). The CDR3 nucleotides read TGTGCCAGCAGTTACTCGATCTGGAACACTGAAGCTTTCTTT. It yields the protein CASSYSIWNTEAFF.

The chain's CDR3 is CASSTTITAPYGYTF. CDR3 coding DNA: TGTGCCAGTAGTACCACTATCACAGCTCCCTATGGCTACACCTTC. The chain uses TRBV19 and TRBJ1-2; D is undetermined. Trimming pared 4 bases from V and 4 bases from J, leaving 16 bases between. The germline CDR1 and CDR2 sequences are LNHDA and SQIVND (reference sequence). CDR3 length equals 15 residues.

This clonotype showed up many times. CDR3 loop: CASAPLAGGLYEQYF. The CDR3 coding sequence is TGTGCCAGCGCACCACTAGCGGGAGGACTGTACGAGCAGTACTTC. The chain has TRBV28 and TRBJ2-7; 12 positions match TRBD2. CDR3 length: 15 amino acids. J lost 4 bases, V lost 8 bases, and 9 bases had no gene match. Looked up from germline, CDR1 is MDHEN and CDR2 is SYDVKM. The full variable domain, its missing parts supplied by reference TRBV28 and TRBJ2-7, is DVKVTQSSRYLVKRTGEKVFLECVQDMDHENMFWYRQDPGLGLRLIYFSYDVKMKEKGDIPEGYSVSREKKERFSLILESASTNQTSMYLCASAPLAGGLYEQYFGPGTRLTVT.

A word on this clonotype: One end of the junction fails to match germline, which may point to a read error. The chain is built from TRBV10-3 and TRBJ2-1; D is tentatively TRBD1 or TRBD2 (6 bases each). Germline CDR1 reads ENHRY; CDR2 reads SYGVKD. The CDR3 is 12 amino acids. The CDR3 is CPISWGANEQFF. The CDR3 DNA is TGTCCCATCTCGTGGGGGGCGAATGAGCAGTTCTTC.

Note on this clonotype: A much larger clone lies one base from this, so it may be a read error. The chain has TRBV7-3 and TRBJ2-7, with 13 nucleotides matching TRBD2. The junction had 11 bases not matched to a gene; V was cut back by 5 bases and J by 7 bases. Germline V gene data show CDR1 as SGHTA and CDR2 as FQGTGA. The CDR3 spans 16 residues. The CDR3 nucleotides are TGTGCCAGCAGCATCTCCGGGACTAGCGGGAACCATGAGCAGTACTTC. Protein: CASSISGTSGNHEQYF.

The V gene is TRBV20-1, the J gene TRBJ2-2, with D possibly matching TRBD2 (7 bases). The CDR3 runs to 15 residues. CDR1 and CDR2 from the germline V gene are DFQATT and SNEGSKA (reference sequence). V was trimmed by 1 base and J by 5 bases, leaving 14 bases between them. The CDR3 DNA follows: TGCAGTGCTAGAGGGGGGGGACATCGAACCGGGGAGCTGTTTTTT. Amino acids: CSARGGGHRTGELFF.

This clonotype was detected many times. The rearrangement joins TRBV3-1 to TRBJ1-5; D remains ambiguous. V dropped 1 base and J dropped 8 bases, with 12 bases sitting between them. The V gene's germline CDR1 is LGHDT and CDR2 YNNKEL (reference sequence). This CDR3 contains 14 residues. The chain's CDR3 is CASSQGRGRKPQHF. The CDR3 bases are TGTGCCAGCAGCCAAGGAAGAGGGAGGAAGCCCCAGCATTTT.

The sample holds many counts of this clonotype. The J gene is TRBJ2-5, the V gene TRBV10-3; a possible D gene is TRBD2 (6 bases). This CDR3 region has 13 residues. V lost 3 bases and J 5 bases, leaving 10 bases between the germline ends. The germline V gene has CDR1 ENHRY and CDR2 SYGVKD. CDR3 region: CAISDTGDETQYF. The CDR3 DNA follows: TGTGCCATCAGTGATACGGGGGATGAGACCCAGTACTTC.

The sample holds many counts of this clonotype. CDR3 protein: CASGFGTNHGYTF. As DNA, the CDR3 is TGTGCTAGTGGTTTTGGGACAAACCATGGCTACACCTTC. J is TRBJ1-2 and V is TRBV12-5; D perhaps matches TRBD1 (6 bases). Looked up from germline, CDR1 is LGHNT and CDR2 is FRNRAP. Trimming cost V 3 bases and J 6 bases, with 11 bases left between them. The CDR3 covers 13 residues.

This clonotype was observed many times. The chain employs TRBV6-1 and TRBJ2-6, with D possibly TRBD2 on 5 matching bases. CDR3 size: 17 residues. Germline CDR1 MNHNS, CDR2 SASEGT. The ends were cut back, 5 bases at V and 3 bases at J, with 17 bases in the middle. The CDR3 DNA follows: TGTGCCAGCAGTCCCTCGGGGTCGGCAGGTGGGGCCAACGTCCTGACTTTC. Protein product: CASSPSGSAGGANVLTF.

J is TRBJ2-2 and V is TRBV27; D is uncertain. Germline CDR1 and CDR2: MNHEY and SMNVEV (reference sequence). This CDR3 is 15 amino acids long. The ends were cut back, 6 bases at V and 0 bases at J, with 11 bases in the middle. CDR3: CASSPGFTNTGELFF. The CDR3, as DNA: TGTGCCAGCAGCCCCGGTTTCACGAACACCGGGGAGCTGTTTTTT.

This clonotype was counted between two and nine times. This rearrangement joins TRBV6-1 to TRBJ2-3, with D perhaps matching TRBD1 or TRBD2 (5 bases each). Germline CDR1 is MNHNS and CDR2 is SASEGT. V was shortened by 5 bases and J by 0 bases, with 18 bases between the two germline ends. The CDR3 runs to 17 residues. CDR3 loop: CASSRGITAASTDTQYF. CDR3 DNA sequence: TGTGCCAGCAGTCGGGGCATAACGGCAGCGAGCACAGATACGCAGTATTTT.

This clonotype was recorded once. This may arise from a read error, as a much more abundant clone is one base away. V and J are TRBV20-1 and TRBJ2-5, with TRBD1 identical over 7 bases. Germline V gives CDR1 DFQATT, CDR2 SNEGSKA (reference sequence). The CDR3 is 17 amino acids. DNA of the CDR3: TGCAGTGCTGTTCGAAGGGGGCAGGGTTATGTAGGAGAGACCCAGCACTTC. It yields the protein CSAVRRGQGYVGETQHF.

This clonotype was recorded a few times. The CDR3 spells CASSLGGPGYNEQFF. CDR3 sequence (DNA): TGTGCCAGCAGCTTAGGGGGGCCGGGGTACAATGAGCAGTTCTTC. The chain recombines TRBV7-8 with TRBJ2-1, with D tentatively TRBD1 (6 bases). Germline CDR1 and CDR2: SGHVS and FQNEAQ. Trimming left V 1 base short and J 4 bases short, with 11 bases between. The CDR3 sequence is 15 residues long.

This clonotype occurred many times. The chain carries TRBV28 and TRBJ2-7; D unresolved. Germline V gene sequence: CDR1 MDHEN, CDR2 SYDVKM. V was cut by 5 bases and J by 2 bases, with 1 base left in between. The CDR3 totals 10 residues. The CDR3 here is CASSAYEQYF. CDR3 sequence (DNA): TGTGCCAGCAGTGCCTACGAGCAGTACTTC.

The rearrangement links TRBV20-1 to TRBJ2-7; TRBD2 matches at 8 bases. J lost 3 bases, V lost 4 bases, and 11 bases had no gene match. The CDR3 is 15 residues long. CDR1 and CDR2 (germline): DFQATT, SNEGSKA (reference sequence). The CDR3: CSAIGQVSGNYEQYF. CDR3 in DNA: TGCAGTGCTATCGGCCAGGTTAGCGGGAACTACGAGCAGTACTTC.

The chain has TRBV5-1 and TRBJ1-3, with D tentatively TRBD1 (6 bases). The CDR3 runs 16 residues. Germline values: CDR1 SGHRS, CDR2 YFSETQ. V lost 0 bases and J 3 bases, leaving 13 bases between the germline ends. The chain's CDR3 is CASSLESRGLGNTIYF. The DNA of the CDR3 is TGCGCCAGCAGCTTGGAGTCTCGGGGGCTTGGAAACACCATATATTTT.

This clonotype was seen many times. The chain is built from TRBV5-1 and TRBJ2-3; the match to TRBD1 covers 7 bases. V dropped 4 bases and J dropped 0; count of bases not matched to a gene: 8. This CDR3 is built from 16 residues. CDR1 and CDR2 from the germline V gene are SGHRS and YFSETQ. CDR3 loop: CASSRTGGASTDTQYF. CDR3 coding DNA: TGCGCCAGCAGCCGGACAGGCGGAGCTAGCACAGATACGCAGTATTTT.

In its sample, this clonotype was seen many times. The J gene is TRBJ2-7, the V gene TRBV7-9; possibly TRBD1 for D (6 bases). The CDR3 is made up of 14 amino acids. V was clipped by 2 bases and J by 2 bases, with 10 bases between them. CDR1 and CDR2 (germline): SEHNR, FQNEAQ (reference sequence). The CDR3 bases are TGTGCCAGCAGCTTATTCGGGGACACCTACGAGCAGTACTTC. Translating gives CASSLFGDTYEQYF.

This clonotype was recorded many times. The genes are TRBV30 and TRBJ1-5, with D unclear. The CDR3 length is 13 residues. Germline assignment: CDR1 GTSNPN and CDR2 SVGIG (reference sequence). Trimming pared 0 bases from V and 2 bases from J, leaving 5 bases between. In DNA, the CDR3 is TGTGCCTGGAGTGTGGCAGGCAATCAGCCCCAGCATTTT. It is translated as CAWSVAGNQPQHF.